The following is a T cell receptor (beta chain) sequence with its context. As yet, its antigen is unknown. This sample was included in a study of cytomegalovirus exposure and HLA in healthy donors. From germline, CDR1 is MNHEY and CDR2 SMNVEV (reference sequence). CDR3 length equals 14 residues. Trimming removed 3 bases from V and 4 bases from J, with 13 bases in between. The PCR made use of 60 Vbeta and 13 Jbeta primers. TCRdb's copy holds only in-frame clones and misses some; the assay was immunoSEQ multiplex PCR. The data contain tens of thousands of clones, 60% to 80% of them singletons. All the people who gave samples were healthy bone marrow donors. The study, taken as a whole, reports: Later, an analysis showed that TCR beta chains associated with HLA were more clonally expanded than others that were equally common.

The sample comprised PBMCs. This clonotype was sampled from a woman under 40 in good health and CMV-seropositive. This chain links TRBV27 with TRBJ2-7, with a tentative D call TRBD1 (5 bases). The CDR3 loop is CASSFDPQGYEQYF. The CDR3 DNA is TGTGCCAGCAGTTTTGACCCCCAGGGATACGAGCAGTACTTC.